These T cell receptor beta chains were read from a single sample in a study of cytomegalovirus exposure and HLA in healthy donors. Profiled with immunoSEQ multiplex PCR; TCRdb holds only in-frame clones, not every one. The sample shows roughly 120,000 clones, around 75% of them seen only once. The specimen was PBMCs. These receptors were collected from a man in his sixties in good health and CMV-seropositive. The CDR3 runs from the conserved cysteine through the conserved F or W. D genes are given only for firm matches. Rows give clone size only sometimes, using once, few, many, or a class for an expanded clone.

v_call,clone_size,d_call,j_call,cdr3_aa,cdr3_nt
TRBV4-1,once,TRBD1,TRBJ2-3,CASSQPGQGPTDTQYF,TGCGCCAGCAGCCAACCAGGACAGGGGCCCACAGATACGCAGTATTTT
TRBV6-1,few,-,TRBJ1-6,CASNRGSSYNSPLHF,TGTGCCAGCAACCGGGGGAGCTCCTATAATTCACCCCTCCACTTT
TRBV5-1,-,-,TRBJ1-4,CASSLAGVGTNEKLFF,TGCGCCAGCAGCTTAGCAGGGGTTGGCACTAATGAAAAACTGTTTTTT
TRBV11-1,-,TRBD2,TRBJ2-3,CASSDTSGGASSDTQYF,TGTGCCAGCAGCGATACTAGCGGGGGGGCCAGTTCAGATACGCAGTATTTT
TRBV2,once,TRBD1,TRBJ1-6,CASGIGGWNSPLHF,TGTGCCAGCGGAATAGGGGGCTGGAATTCACCCCTCCACTTT
TRBV10-3,-,TRBD1,TRBJ2-7,CAISEPGTGDGYEQYF,TGTGCCATCAGTGAGCCTGGGACAGGGGACGGCTACGAGCAGTACTTC
TRBV5-6,-,-,TRBJ2-3,CASRSRGTTDTQYF,TGTGCCAGTCGTTCGAGGGGGACCACAGATACGCAGTATTTT
TRBV6-6,few,-,TRBJ1-4,CASTRPGEKLFF,TGTGCCAGCACTCGGCCGGGTGAAAAACTGTTTTTT
TRBV27,-,-,TRBJ1-2,CASSFRGIGYTF,TGTGCCAGCAGTTTTCGGGGGATCGGCTACACCTTC
TRBV5-4,-,-,TRBJ1-1,CASSLQGSGTEAFF,TGTGCCAGCAGCTTGCAGGGTTCAGGCACTGAAGCTTTCTTT
TRBV7-2,-,-,TRBJ1-1,CASSLVGGGNTEAFF,TGTGCCAGCAGCTTAGTAGGCGGAGGAAACACTGAAGCTTTCTTT